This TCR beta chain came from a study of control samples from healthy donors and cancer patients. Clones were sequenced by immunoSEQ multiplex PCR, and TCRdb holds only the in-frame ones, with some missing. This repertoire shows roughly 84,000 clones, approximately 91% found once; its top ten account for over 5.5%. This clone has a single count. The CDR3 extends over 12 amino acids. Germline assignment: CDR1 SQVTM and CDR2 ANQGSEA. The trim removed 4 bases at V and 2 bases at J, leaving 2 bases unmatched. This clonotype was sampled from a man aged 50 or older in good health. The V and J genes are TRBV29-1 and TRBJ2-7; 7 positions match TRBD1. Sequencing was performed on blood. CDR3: CSVAGTAYEQYF. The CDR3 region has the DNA TGCAGCGTTGCAGGGACAGCCTACGAGCAGTACTTC.